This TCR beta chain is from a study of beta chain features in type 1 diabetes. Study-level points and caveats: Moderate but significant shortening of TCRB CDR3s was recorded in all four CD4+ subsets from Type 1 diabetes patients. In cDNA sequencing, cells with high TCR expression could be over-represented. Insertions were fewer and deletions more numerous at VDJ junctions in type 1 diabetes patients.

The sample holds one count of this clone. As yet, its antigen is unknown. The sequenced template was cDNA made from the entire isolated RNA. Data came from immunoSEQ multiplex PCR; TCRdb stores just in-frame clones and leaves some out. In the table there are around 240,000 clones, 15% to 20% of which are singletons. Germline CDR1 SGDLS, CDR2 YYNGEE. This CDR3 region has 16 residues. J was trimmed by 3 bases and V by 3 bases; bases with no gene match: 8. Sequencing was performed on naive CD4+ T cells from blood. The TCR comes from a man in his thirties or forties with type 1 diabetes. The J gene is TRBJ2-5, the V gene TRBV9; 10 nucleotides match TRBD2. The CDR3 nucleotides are TGTGCCAGCAGCGACGGACTAGCGGTGAGGGAAGAGACCCAGTACTTC. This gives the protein CASSDGLAVREETQYF.